The next 12 T cell receptor beta chains were all read from a single sample in a study of blood T cells in healthy people across ages. With a J-beta primer mix and a sample-barcoded 5' primer, a second PCR ran roughly 7 to 11 cycles. TCRdb independently ran MiXCR on the 5' RACE reads; one entry per CDR3 protein. The table records approximately 2,000,000 distinct CDR3 sequences, roughly two fifths of them present only once. The specimen sequenced was blood. These receptors came from a human donor in good health.

The chain is built from TRBV15 and TRBJ2-2; D may be TRBD1 (5 bases). Germline V gene lookup returns CDR1 LNHNV and CDR2 YYDKDF (reference sequence). V shed 8 bases and J shed 4 bases, with 20 bases lying between them. CDR3 length: 16 amino acids. The CDR3 loop is CATGIFRGDGTGELFF. The CDR3 nucleotides are TGTGCCACCGGCATCTTTAGGGGTGATGGCACCGGGGAGCTGTTTTTT.

As concerns this clonotype: A much larger clone is a single base away; this may be a read error. The J gene is TRBJ2-6, the V gene TRBV4-3; D unresolved. The CDR3 loop spans 16 amino acids. Germline CDR1 reads LGHNA; CDR2 reads YSLEER. V was shortened by 4 bases and J by 0 bases, with 10 bases between the two germline ends. The CDR3 sequence: CASSPLRNSGANVLTF. The CDR3, as DNA: TGCGCCAGCAGCCCCCTAAGAAACTCTGGGGCCAACGTCCTGACTTTC.

The chain has TRBV7-2 and TRBJ1-5, with D possibly being TRBD1 (5 bases). Germline CDR1 SGHTA, CDR2 FQGNSA. The CDR3 totals 15 residues. Trimming removed 7 bases from V and 0 bases from J, with 13 bases in between. The CDR3 DNA follows: TGTGCCAGCAACCTTATGGGGGTTAGCAATCAGCCCCAGCATTTT. It translates to CASNLMGVSNQPQHF.

The table lists this clonotype with a few counts. The rearrangement links TRBV3-1 to TRBJ1-2; D is perhaps TRBD1 (6 bases). CDR1 and CDR2 (germline): LGHDT, YNNKEL (reference sequence). This CDR3 region has 16 residues. Trimming removed 1 base at V and 5 bases at J, with 17 bases between. This CDR3 is CASSQGGGGAEYGYTF. The CDR3, as DNA: TGTGCCAGCAGCCAAGGAGGAGGGGGGGCTGAGTATGGCTACACCTTC.

In its sample, this clonotype was seen many times. The chain carries TRBV15 and TRBJ2-7, with no clear D. Germline V gene lookup returns CDR1 LNHNV and CDR2 YYDKDF (reference sequence). V lost 0 bases and J 3 bases, leaving 12 bases between the germline ends. This CDR3 contains 15 residues. The CDR3 loop reads CATSRESGPNYEQYF. CDR3 DNA: TGTGCCACCAGCAGAGAATCCGGACCTAACTACGAGCAGTACTTC.

In this sample, this clonotype turned up many times. The J gene is TRBJ2-6, the V gene TRBV7-2, with D tentatively TRBD1 (5 bases). V dropped 5 bases and J dropped 0 bases, with 11 bases sitting between them. This CDR3 comprises 16 residues. Germline V gives CDR1 SGHTA, CDR2 FQGNSA. The CDR3 reads CASSLDSNSGANVLTF. In DNA form, the CDR3 reads TGTGCCAGCAGCCTTGACAGCAACTCTGGGGCCAACGTCCTGACTTTC. Supplemented by reference TRBV7-2 and TRBJ2-6, the full variable domain reads GAGVSQSPSNKVTEKGKDVELRCDPISGHTALYWYRQSLGQGLEFLIYFQGNSAPDKSGLPSDRFSAERTGGSVSTLTIQRTQQEDSAVYLCASSLDSNSGANVLTFGAGSRLTVL.

This clonotype was seen more than once but under ten times. The chain uses TRBV6-1 and TRBJ1-1; TRBD1 aligns across 7 bases. The germline gives CDR1 MNHNS, CDR2 SASEGT. Trimming took 0 bases from V and 7 from J; bases not matched to a gene: 8. CDR3 length: 15 amino acids. CDR3 sequence reads: CASSEAQTGADEAFF. The DNA for the CDR3 is TGTGCCAGCAGTGAAGCCCAAACAGGGGCGGATGAAGCTTTCTTT.

This clonotype has a single count. At one boundary the junction diverges from the germline segment, which might be a read error. The chain carries TRBV10-3 and TRBJ2-7; D is ambiguous. The CDR3 loop spans 12 amino acids. Germline-derived CDR1 and CDR2 are ENHRY and SYGVKD. The CDR3 bases are TGTGCCGTCAGAAGCCTTAGCTACGAGCAGTACTTC. It specifies CAVRSLSYEQYF.

This sequence joins TRBV7-2 and TRBJ2-4; 9 bases are a match to TRBD1. With V trimmed by 1 base and J by 5 bases, 6 bases remained unmatched. The CDR3 runs 16 residues. CDR1 is SGHTA, CDR2 FQGNSA, per germline. CDR3 nucleotides: TGTGCCAGCAGCTTAGACATACGGGACAGGGAAAACATTCAGTACTTC. It codes for CASSLDIRDRENIQYF. Filled out from reference TRBV7-2 and TRBJ2-4, the complete variable domain reads GAGVSQSPSNKVTEKGKDVELRCDPISGHTALYWYRQSLGQGLEFLIYFQGNSAPDKSGLPSDRFSAERTGGSVSTLTIQRTQQEDSAVYLCASSLDIRDRENIQYFGAGTRLSVL.

The chain joins TRBV20-1 to TRBJ2-5; the match to TRBD2 covers 10 bases. The CDR3 extends over 13 amino acids. CDR1 is DFQATT and CDR2 is SNEGSKA in the germline V gene (reference sequence). The CDR3 region has the DNA TGCAGCGGAGCGGGGGGGCCTTGGAATGAGCAGTACTTC. It specifies CSGAGGPWNEQYF.

Concerning this clonotype itself: This clone may be a read error of a much larger clone one base away. V usage is TRBV7-2 and J usage is TRBJ1-2, with D possibly matching TRBD1 (5 bases). Germline V gives CDR1 SGHTA, CDR2 FQGNSA. CDR3 length: 13 amino acids. The CDR3: CVSSPTGISGYTF. The CDR3 region has the DNA TGTGTCAGCAGCCCTACAGGAATATCTGGCTACACCTTC.

The rearrangement uses TRBV7-2 and TRBJ2-1, with TRBD2 identical over 9 bases. Germline CDR1 and CDR2: SGHTA and FQGNSA. V lost 5 bases to trimming and J lost 9 bases; unmatched junction nucleotides: 14. CDR3 length equals 16 residues. CDR3 in amino acids: CASSVAGRGGVFEQFF. For the CDR3, the DNA is TGTGCCAGCAGCGTCGCTGGGCGGGGGGGCGTTTTTGAGCAGTTCTTC.